This is a list of T cell receptor beta chains from one sample in a study of blood T cell repertoires in COVID-19. Only in-frame clones appear in the TCRdb table, and some are missing; sequencing was by immunoSEQ multiplex PCR. Of fewer than 250,000 clones in the sample, 82% were seen once. Sequenced sample: peripheral blood. Receptor source: a woman between 35 and 50 years old with acute or convalescent COVID-19. CDR3s include the opening cysteine and the closing phenylalanine or tryptophan. The D gene is left open where the match is weak. Clone size appears in some rows only: once, few, many, or a class for an expanded clone.

clone size | D gene | J gene | V gene | CDR3 protein | CDR3 DNA
. | . | TRBJ2-5 | TRBV12-3/TRBV12-4 | CASTRTQETQYF | TGTGCCAGTACTCGCACTCAAGAGACCCAGTACTTC
. | TRBD1 | TRBJ2-7 | TRBV19 | CASSIGTGETYEQYF | TGTGCCAGTAGTATCGGGACAGGTGAGACCTACGAGCAGTACTTC
. | TRBD2 | TRBJ2-7 | TRBV5-1 | CASSLGSGDPRRREQYF | TGCGCCAGCAGCTTGGGTAGCGGGGATCCTCGCCGACGCGAGCAGTACTTC
. | . | TRBJ1-2 | TRBV5-4 | CASSLAAGNGYTF | TGTGCCAGCAGCTTGGCGGCGGGGAATGGCTACACCTTC
. | TRBD1 | TRBJ1-6 | TRBV29-1 | CSVRQGPTNSPLHF | TGCAGCGTGCGACAGGGTCCCACTAATTCACCCCTCCACTTT
. | . | TRBJ1-2 | TRBV3-1/TRBV3-2 | CASSQLGTNPTSTYGYTF | TGTGCCAGCAGCCAACTGGGGACAAACCCTACTTCAACCTATGGCTACACCTTC
. | TRBD1 | TRBJ2-1 | TRBV5-1 | CASSGQGAIRNEQFF | TGCGCCAGCAGCGGGCAGGGGGCGATTCGTAATGAGCAGTTCTTC
. | TRBD1 | TRBJ1-6 | TRBV30 | CAWSVRGTDNSPLHF | TGTGCCTGGAGTGTACGGGGGACAGATAATTCACCCCTCCACTTT
. | . | TRBJ1-4 | TRBV6-6 | CASSYVQGEKLFF | TGTGCCAGCAGTTACGTCCAGGGGGAAAAACTGTTTTTT
. | . | TRBJ1-4 | TRBV5-1 | CASSLAPTEKLFF | TGCGCCAGCAGCTTGGCCCCTACTGAAAAACTGTTTTTT
. | TRBD1 | TRBJ1-2 | TRBV9 | CASSVTGAPQTNYGYTF | TGTGCCAGCAGCGTGACAGGGGCGCCTCAGACTAACTATGGCTACACCTTC
. | TRBD1 | TRBJ2-7 | TRBV5-1 | CASSNKTGAYEQYF | TGCGCCAGCAGCAATAAGACAGGGGCCTACGAGCAGTACTTC
few | TRBD1 | TRBJ1-1 | TRBV20-1 | CSASNFVGQGQNEAFF | TGCAGTGCTAGTAACTTCGTGGGACAGGGTCAAAATGAAGCTTTCTTT
. | . | TRBJ1-1 | TRBV15 | CATSRPEQLNTEAFF | TGTGCCACCAGCAGACCGGAACAGCTCAACACTGAAGCTTTCTTT
once | . | TRBJ2-1 | TRBV4-1 | CASSQVEQGNEQFF | TGCGCCAGCAGCCAAGTCGAACAGGGAAATGAGCAGTTCTTC
. | TRBD2 | TRBJ2-1 | TRBV7-9 | CASSSGFGLAGQNEQFF | TGTGCCAGCAGCTCAGGATTTGGACTAGCGGGGCAAAATGAGCAGTTCTTC
. | . | TRBJ2-3 | TRBV11-3 | CASSYGLSPTDTQYF | TGTGCCAGCAGCTATGGACTAAGCCCGACAGATACGCAGTATTTT
once | . | TRBJ2-7 | TRBV6-5 | CASSPGLGYEQYF | TGTGCCAGCAGCCCGGGACTGGGCTACGAGCAGTACTTC
. | TRBD1 | TRBJ2-6 | TRBV4-3 | CASSQRTGGNVLTF | TGCGCCAGCAGCCAACGGACAGGGGGCAACGTCCTGACTTTC
. | TRBD2 | TRBJ2-3 | TRBV30 | CAWSGKLAGGTDTQYF | TGTGCCTGGAGTGGGAAACTAGCGGGGGGGACAGATACGCAGTATTTT
. | TRBD1 | TRBJ1-6 | TRBV6-1 | CASSAGTGGYNSPLHF | TGTGCCAGCAGTGCCGGGACAGGGGGCTATAATTCACCCCTCCACTTT
. | . | TRBJ1-1 | TRBV19 | CASSAQPGNTEAFF | TGTGCCAGTAGCGCTCAGCCAGGGAACACTGAAGCTTTCTTT
. | . | TRBJ2-1 | TRBV3-1/TRBV3-2 | CASSQGQSAPNEQFF | TGTGCCAGCAGCCAAGGACAATCGGCCCCCAATGAGCAGTTCTTC
. | TRBD1 | TRBJ2-1 | TRBV15 | CATSRVGTGMKVEQFF | TGTGCCACCAGCAGAGTTGGGACAGGGATGAAGGTTGAGCAGTTCTTC
few | . | TRBJ2-7 | TRBV30 | CAWSVGVLEQYF | TGTGCCTGGAGTGTAGGGGTTCTCGAGCAGTACTTC
. | TRBD2 | TRBJ2-5 | TRBV9 | CASSTPSTSGRETQYF | TGTGCCAGCAGCACCCCCTCCACTAGCGGGAGAGAGACCCAGTACTTC
once | . | TRBJ2-7 | TRBV30 | CAWSVRQSYEQYF | TGTGCCTGGAGTGTTCGACAGAGTTACGAGCAGTACTTC
few | TRBD2 | TRBJ2-1 | TRBV27 | CASTLAGVYNEQFF | TGTGCCAGCACCTTAGCGGGAGTATACAATGAGCAGTTCTTC
. | . | TRBJ1-5 | TRBV7-7 | CASFPVWAGSNQPQHF | TGTGCCAGCTTTCCGGTTTGGGCAGGGAGCAATCAGCCCCAGCATTTT
few | TRBD1 | TRBJ1-2 | TRBV2 | CASSQLGQGASGYTF | TGTGCCAGCAGTCAATTGGGACAGGGGGCTTCTGGCTACACCTTC
. | . | TRBJ1-2 | TRBV6-2/TRBV6-3 | CASSYLGAGYGYTF | TGTGCCAGCAGTTATCTGGGGGCCGGTTATGGCTACACCTTC
. | . | TRBJ1-2 | TRBV10-3 | CAISANRDDGYTF | TGTGCCATCAGTGCCAACAGGGACGATGGCTACACCTTC